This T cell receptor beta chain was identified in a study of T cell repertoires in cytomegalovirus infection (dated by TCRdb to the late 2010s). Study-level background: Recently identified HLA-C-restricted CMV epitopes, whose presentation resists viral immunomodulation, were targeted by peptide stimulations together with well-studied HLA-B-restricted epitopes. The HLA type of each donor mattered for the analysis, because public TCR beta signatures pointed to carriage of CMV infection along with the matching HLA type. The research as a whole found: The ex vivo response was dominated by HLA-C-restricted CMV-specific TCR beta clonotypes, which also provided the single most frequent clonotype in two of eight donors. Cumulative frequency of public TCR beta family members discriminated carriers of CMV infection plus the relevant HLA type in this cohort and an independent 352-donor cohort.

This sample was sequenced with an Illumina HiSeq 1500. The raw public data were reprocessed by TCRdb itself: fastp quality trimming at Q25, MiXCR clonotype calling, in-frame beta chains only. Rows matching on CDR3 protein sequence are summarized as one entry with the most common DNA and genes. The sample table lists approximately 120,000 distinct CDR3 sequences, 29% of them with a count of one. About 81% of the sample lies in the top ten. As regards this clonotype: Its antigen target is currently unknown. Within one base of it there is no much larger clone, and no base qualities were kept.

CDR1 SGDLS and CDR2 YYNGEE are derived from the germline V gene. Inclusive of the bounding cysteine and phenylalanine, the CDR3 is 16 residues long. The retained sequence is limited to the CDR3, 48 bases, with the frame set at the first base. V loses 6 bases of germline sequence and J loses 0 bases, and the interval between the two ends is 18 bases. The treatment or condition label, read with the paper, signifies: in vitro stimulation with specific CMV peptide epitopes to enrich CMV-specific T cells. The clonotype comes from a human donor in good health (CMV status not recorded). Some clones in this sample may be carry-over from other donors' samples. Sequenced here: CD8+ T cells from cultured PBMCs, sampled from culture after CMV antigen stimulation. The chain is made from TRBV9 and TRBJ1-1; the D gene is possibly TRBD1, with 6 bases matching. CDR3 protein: CASKPAGTSVNTEAFF. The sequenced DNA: TGTGCCAGCAAACCAGCTGGGACATCCGTGAACACTGAAGCTTTCTTT.